The clone carrying this T cell receptor (beta chain) was detected many times. Its antigen is as yet unknown. The V gene's germline CDR1 is SGHVS and CDR2 FQNEAQ. This CDR3 comprises 16 residues. V was clipped by 3 bases and J by 0 bases; unmatched bases: 6. This specimen belongs to a study of identical twins. General study results and limits: Abundant beta clonotypes from cord blood bore fewer insertions; memory repertoires lacked this pattern. Beta out-of-frame sequences showed weaker excess twin sharing.

One entry per CDR3 protein, called by TCRdb with MiXCR from the 5' RACE reads. Of 350,000 to 500,000 distinct CDR3 sequences in the sample, about 18% were seen once. The chain uses TRBV7-8 and TRBJ2-3, with TRBD1 identical over 7 bases. Sequencing input: naive T cells sorted from blood. The TCR comes from a middle-aged man in good health. The chain's CDR3 is CASSFRQGLSTDTQYF. The CDR3 region has the DNA TGTGCCAGCAGCTTTAGACAGGGCCTTAGCACAGATACGCAGTATTTT. Complete variable domain (other parts from reference TRBV7-8 and TRBJ2-3): GAGVSQSPRYKVAKRGQDVALRCDPISGHVSLFWYQQALGQGPEFLTYFQNEAQLDKSGLPSDRFFAERPEGSVSTLKIQRTQQEDSAVYLCASSFRQGLSTDTQYFGPGTRLTVL.